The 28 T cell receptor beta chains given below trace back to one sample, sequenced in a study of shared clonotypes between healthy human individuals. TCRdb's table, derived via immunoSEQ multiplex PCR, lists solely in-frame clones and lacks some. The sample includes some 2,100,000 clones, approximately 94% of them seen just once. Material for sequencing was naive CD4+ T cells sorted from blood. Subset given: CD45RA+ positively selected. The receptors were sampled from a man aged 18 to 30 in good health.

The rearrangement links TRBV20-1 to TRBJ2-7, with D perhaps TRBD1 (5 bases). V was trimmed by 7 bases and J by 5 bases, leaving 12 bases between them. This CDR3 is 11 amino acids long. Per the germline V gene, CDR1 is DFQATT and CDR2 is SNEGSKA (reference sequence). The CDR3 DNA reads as TGCAGTGTAAGGGTGGGGCACGAGCAGTACTTC. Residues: CSVRVGHEQYF.

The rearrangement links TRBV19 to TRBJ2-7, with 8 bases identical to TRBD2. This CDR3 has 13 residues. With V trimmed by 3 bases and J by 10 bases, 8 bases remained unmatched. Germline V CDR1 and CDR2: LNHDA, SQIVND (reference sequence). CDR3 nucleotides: TGTGCCAGTAGTATCCCGGGCGGGGGGTCTCAGTACTTC. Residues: CASSIPGGGSQYF.

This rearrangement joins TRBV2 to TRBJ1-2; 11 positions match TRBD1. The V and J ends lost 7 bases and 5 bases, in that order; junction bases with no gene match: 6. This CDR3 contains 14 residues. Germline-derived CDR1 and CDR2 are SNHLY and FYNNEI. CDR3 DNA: TGTGCCAGCACTCCGGGACAGGGGGGTTATGGCTACACCTTC. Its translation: CASTPGQGGYGYTF.

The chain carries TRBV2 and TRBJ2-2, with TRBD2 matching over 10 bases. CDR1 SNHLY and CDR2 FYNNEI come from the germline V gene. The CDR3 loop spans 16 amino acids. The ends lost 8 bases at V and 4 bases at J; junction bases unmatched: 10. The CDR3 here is CASDGGLAGVTGELFF. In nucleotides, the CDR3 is TGTGCCAGCGACGGTGGGCTAGCGGGGGTCACCGGGGAGCTGTTTTTT.

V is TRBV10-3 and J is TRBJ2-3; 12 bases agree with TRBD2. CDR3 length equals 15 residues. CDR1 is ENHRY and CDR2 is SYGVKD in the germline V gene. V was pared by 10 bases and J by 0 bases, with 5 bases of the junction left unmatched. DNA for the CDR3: TGTGCCACCAAGGGGACTAGCGGGAGCACAGATACGCAGTATTTT. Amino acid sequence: CATKGTSGSTDTQYF.

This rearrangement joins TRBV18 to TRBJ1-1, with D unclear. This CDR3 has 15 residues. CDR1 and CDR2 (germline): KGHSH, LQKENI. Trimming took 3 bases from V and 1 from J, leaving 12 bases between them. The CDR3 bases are TGTGCCAGCTCACCGTCCGGGCGGCAGAACACTGAAGCTTTCTTT. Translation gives CASSPSGRQNTEAFF.

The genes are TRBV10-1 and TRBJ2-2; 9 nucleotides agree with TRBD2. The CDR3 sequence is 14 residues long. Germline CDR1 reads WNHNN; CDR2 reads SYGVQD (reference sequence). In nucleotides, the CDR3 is TGCGCGAGCGGGGGGACATATATCACCGGGGAGCTGTTTTTT. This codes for CASGGTYITGELFF.

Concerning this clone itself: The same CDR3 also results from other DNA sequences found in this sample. As DNA, the CDR3 is TGCGCCAGCAGCCCACTGACAGGGGGTCCCTACGAGCAGTACTTC. It translates to CASSPLTGGPYEQYF. The gene calls are TRBV5-1 and TRBJ2-7; 9 bases align to TRBD1. CDR3 length: 15 residues. Germline lookup yields CDR1 SGHRS and CDR2 YFSETQ. Trimming removed 4 bases from V and 2 bases from J; junction bases left unmatched: 7.

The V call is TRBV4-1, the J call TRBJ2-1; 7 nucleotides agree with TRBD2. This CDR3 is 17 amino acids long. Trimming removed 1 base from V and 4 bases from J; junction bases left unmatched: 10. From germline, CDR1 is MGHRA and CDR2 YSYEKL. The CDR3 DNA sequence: TGCGCCAGCAGCCAAGGAGGGTACACTAGCGTTTACAATGAGCAGTTCTTC. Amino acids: CASSQGGYTSVYNEQFF.

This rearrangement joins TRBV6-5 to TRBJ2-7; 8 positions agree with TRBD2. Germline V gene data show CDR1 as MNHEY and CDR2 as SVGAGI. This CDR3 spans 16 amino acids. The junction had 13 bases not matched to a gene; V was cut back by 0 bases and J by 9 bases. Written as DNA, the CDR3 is TGTGCCAGCAGTTACTCGCGGACTAGCCGCCATCTCGGGCAGTACTTC. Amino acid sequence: CASSYSRTSRHLGQYF.

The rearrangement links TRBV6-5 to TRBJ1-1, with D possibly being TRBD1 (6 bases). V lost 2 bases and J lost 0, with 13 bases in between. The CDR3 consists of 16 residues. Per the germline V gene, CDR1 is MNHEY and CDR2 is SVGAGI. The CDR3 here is CASSYEGGSLNTEAFF. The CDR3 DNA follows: TGTGCCAGCAGTTACGAGGGGGGCAGCTTGAACACTGAAGCTTTCTTT.

CDR3 protein: CASSLIGTTFYEQYF. In DNA form, the CDR3 reads TGTGCCAGCAGCTTAATTGGGACTACCTTTTATGAGCAGTACTTC. The chain couples TRBV7-2 to TRBJ2-7; 7 bases agree with TRBD2. The CDR3 runs to 15 residues. Germline-derived CDR1 and CDR2 are SGHTA and FQGNSA. The trim removed 2 bases at V and 7 bases at J, leaving 11 bases unmatched.

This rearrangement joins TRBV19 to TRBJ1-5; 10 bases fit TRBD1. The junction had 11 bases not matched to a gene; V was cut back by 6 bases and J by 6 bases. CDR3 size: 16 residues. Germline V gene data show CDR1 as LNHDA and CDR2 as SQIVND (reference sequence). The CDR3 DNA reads TGTGCCAGTAGATACACTCCCGGGACAGGGGCTCAGCCCCAGCATTTT. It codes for CASRYTPGTGAQPQHF.

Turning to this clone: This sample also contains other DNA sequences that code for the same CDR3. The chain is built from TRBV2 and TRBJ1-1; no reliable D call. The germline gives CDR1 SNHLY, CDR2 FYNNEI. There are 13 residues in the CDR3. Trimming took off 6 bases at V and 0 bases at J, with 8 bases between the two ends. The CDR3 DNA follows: TGTGCCAGCAGGACGGAGATGAACACTGAAGCTTTCTTT. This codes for CASRTEMNTEAFF.

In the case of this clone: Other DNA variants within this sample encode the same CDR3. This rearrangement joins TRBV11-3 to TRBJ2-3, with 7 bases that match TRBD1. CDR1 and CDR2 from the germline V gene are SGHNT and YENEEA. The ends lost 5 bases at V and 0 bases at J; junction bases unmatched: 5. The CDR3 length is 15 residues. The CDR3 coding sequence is TGTGCCAGCAGCCCGAGACAGGGCAGCACAGATACGCAGTATTTT. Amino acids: CASSPRQGSTDTQYF.

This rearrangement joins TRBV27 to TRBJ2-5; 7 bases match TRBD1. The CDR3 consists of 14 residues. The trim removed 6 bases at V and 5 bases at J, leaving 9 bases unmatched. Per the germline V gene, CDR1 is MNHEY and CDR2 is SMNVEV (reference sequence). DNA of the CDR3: TGTGCCAGCAGCCTACAGGGGCACGGGGAGACCCAGTACTTC. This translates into CASSLQGHGETQYF.

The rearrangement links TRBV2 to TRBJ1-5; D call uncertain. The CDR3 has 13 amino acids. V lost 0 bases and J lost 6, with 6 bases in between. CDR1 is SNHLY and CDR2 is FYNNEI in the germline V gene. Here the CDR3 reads CASSEAAPQPQHF. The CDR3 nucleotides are TGTGCCAGCAGTGAAGCGGCCCCTCAGCCCCAGCATTTT.

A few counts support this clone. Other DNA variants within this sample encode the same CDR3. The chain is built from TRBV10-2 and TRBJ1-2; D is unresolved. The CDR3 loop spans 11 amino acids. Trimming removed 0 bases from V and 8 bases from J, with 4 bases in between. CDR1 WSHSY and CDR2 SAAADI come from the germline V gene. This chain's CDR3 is CASSESGGYTF. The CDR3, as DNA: TGCGCCAGCAGTGAGTCTGGCGGCTACACCTTC.

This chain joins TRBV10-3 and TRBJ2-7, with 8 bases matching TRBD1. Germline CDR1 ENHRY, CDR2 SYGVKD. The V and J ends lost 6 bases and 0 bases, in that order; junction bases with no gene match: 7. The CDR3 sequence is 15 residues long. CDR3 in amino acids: CAIRPGQAYSYEQYF. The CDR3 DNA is TGTGCCATCAGACCGGGACAGGCCTACTCCTACGAGCAGTACTTC.

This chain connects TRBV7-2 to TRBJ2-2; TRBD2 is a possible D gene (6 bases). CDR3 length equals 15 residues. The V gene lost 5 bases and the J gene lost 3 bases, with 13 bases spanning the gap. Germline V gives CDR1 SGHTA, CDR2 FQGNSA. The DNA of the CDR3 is TGTGCCAGCAGCCTGGCACTAGCCGACACCGGGGAGCTGTTTTTT. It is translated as CASSLALADTGELFF. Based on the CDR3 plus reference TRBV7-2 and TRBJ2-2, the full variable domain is GAGVSQSPSNKVTEKGKDVELRCDPISGHTALYWYRQSLGQGLEFLIYFQGNSAPDKSGLPSDRFSAERTGGSVSTLTIQRTQQEDSAVYLCASSLALADTGELFFGEGSRLTVL.

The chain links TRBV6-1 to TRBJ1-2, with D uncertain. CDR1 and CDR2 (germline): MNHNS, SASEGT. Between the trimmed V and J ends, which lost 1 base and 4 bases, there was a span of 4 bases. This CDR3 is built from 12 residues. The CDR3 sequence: CASSEEVYGYTF. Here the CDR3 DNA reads TGTGCCAGCAGTGAAGAGGTCTATGGCTACACCTTC.

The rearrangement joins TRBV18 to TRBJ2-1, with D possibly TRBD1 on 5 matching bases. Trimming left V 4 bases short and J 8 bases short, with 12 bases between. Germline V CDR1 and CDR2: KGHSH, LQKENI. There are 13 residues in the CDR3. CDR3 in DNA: TGTGCCAGCTCACTAGACAGTATGGATGAGCAGTTCTTC. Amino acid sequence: CASSLDSMDEQFF.

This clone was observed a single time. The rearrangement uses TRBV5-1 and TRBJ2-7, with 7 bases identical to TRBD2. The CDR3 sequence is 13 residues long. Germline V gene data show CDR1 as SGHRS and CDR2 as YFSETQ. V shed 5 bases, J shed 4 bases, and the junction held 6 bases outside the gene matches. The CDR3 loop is CASSNSGNYEQYF. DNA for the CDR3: TGCGCCAGCAGTAACAGCGGGAATTACGAGCAGTACTTC.

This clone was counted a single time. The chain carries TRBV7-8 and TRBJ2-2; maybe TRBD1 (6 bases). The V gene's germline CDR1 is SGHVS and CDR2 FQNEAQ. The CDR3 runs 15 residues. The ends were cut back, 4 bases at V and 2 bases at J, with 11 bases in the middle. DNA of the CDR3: TGTGCCAGCAGCTCGCGACAGGCCAACACCGGGGAGCTGTTTTTT. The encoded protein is CASSSRQANTGELFF.

The CDR3 DNA is TGCGCCAGCAGCCTAACTGGGCGAGAGACCCAGTACTTC. Its protein product is CASSLTGRETQYF. The chain has TRBV4-1 and TRBJ2-5; no clear D. The V end was cut by 4 bases, the J end by 4 bases, with 10 bases between. This CDR3 comprises 13 residues. Germline CDR1 MGHRA, CDR2 YSYEKL.

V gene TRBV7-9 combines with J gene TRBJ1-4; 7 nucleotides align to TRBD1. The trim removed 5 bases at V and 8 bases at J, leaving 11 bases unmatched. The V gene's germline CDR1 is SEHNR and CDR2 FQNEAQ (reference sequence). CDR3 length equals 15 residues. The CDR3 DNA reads TGTGCCAGCAGCGCTTGGACAGGACTGGGGGAAAAACTGTTTTTT. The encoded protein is CASSAWTGLGEKLFF.

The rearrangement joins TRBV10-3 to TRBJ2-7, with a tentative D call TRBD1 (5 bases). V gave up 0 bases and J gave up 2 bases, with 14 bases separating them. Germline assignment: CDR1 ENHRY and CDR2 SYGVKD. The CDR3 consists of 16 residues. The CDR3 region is CAISESAAGSTYEQYF. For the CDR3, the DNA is TGTGCCATCAGTGAGTCTGCTGCAGGGTCCACCTACGAGCAGTACTTC.

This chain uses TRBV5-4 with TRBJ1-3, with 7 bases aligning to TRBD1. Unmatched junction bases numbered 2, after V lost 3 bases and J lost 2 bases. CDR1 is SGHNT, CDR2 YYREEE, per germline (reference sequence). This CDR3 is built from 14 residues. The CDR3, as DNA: TGTGCCAGCAGCTCACAGGGGACTGGAAACACCATATATTTT. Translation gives CASSSQGTGNTIYF.